This entry lists 20 T cell receptor beta chains sequenced from one sample in a study of T cell responses to AZD1222 COVID-19 vaccine (dated by TCRdb to about 2021). Sample time point, as interpreted from the label and publication: baseline before first vaccination. The method behind the library was the immunoSEQ multiplex PCR assay. TCRdb's version of the immuneACCESS table is confined to in-frame rearrangements and falls short of the full clone set. An unresolved V gene accounts for under half of the shortfall where checked; the remainder is of unknown origin. Counted in this sample were 120,000 to 150,000 clones; 88% of them appeared once. The biggest ten clones account for approximately 16% of the sample. Sequences were derived from peripheral blood, sampled on day 0 of AZD1222 vaccination. The source is an adult in good health.

The chain recombines TRBV10-2 with TRBJ1-1, with a tentative D call TRBD1 (5 bases). CDR1 WSHSY and CDR2 SAAADI come from the germline V gene. CDR3 length equals 17 residues. Trimming shortened V by 3 bases and J by 1 base, and 18 bases separated the two germline ends. The CDR3 spells CASSERGRGVGNTEAFF. DNA for the CDR3: TGCGCCAGCAGTGAACGTGGTAGGGGCGTGGGGAACACTGAAGCTTTCTTT.

The CDR3 region is CASSYSSGGASYEQYF. The CDR3 coding sequence is TGTGCCAGCAGTTACTCTAGCGGGGGGGCTTCCTACGAGCAGTACTTC. The chain employs TRBV6-5 and TRBJ2-7; 11 bases agree with TRBD2. Trimming at V came to 0 bases and at J to 1 base, leaving 2 bases not matched to a gene. The germline V gene encodes CDR1 MNHEY and CDR2 SVGAGI. This CDR3 region has 16 residues.

The CDR3 sequence: CAWSRRERGQPQHF. DNA of the CDR3: TGTGCCTGGAGTAGAAGGGAACGGGGTCAGCCCCAGCATTTT. The V and J genes are TRBV30 and TRBJ1-5, with D hard to call. This CDR3 is 14 amino acids long. CDR1 and CDR2 (germline): GTSNPN, SVGIG (reference sequence). V lost 2 bases and J 6 bases, leaving 14 bases between the germline ends.

The chain links TRBV5-1 to TRBJ1-1; a possible D gene is TRBD1 (5 bases). The CDR3 is 14 residues long. V was pared by 4 bases and J by 5 bases, with 15 bases between. Germline assignment: CDR1 SGHRS and CDR2 YFSETQ. CDR3 DNA: TGCGCCAGCAGCGGCCAGGGTGGGGAAACTGAAGCTTTCTTT. Amino acids: CASSGQGGETEAFF.

V gene TRBV29-1 combines with J gene TRBJ1-6; maybe TRBD1 (5 bases). The CDR3 has 13 residues. Germline V gives CDR1 SQVTM, CDR2 ANQGSEA. V gave up 4 bases and J gave up 7 bases, with 11 bases separating them. The CDR3 protein is CSVGWDLNSPLHF. CDR3 coding DNA: TGCAGCGTTGGGTGGGACTTAAATTCACCCCTCCACTTT.

CDR3 loop: CAWNSVGGTTGGYTF. In nucleotides, the CDR3 is TGTGCCTGGAACTCCGTGGGGGGGACTACTGGCGGCTACACCTTC. The chain employs TRBV30 and TRBJ1-2, with a weak D call TRBD1 (5 bases). The CDR3 runs to 15 residues. Deletions cut 4 bases from V and 8 bases from J, with 23 bases between. In germline, CDR1 is GTSNPN, CDR2 SVGIG (reference sequence).

The CDR3 loop reads CASSPQRTGLGHGYTF. CDR3 DNA: TGTGCCAGCTCACCACAAAGGACAGGGCTGGGGCATGGCTACACCTTC. V and J are TRBV18 and TRBJ1-2; TRBD1 agrees at 8 bases. Trimming cost V 1 base and J 6 bases; bases outside gene matches: 10. CDR1 is KGHSH and CDR2 is LQKENI in the germline V gene. The CDR3 spans 16 residues.

The chain links TRBV7-9 to TRBJ1-6, with D uncertain. V gave up 10 bases and J gave up 7 bases, with 11 bases separating them. Germline V lookup: CDR1 SEHNR, CDR2 FQNEAQ (reference sequence). The CDR3 totals 12 residues. CDR3 loop: CATGEGNSPLHF. The CDR3 DNA reads as TGTGCCACCGGGGAAGGAAATTCACCCCTCCACTTT.

The rearrangement uses TRBV7-9 and TRBJ1-1; 10 bases fit TRBD1. The CDR3 spans 15 residues. Germline loops: CDR1 SEHNR, CDR2 FQNEAQ (reference sequence). The ends lost 3 bases at V and 1 base at J; junction bases unmatched: 2. The CDR3 sequence: CASSFRTGGNTEAFF. The CDR3 nucleotides are TGTGCCAGCAGCTTCAGGACAGGGGGGAACACTGAAGCTTTCTTT. The variable domain in full, completed from reference TRBV7-9 and TRBJ1-1, reads DTGVSQNPRHKITKRGQNVTFRCDPISEHNRLYWYRQTLGQGPEFLTYFQNEAQLEKSRLLSDRFSAERPKGSFSTLEIQRTEQGDSAMYLCASSFRTGGNTEAFFGQGTRLTVV.

The chain is built from TRBV5-1 and TRBJ2-5, with D perhaps TRBD1 (5 bases). This CDR3 has 15 residues. V shed 1 base and J shed 1 base, with 11 bases lying between them. Germline V gene sequence: CDR1 SGHRS, CDR2 YFSETQ. The CDR3 here is CASSLTGGPQETQYF. CDR3 DNA sequence: TGCGCCAGCAGCTTGACAGGTGGCCCCCAAGAGACCCAGTACTTC. The whole variable domain, filled in from reference TRBV5-1 and TRBJ2-5, reads KAGVTQTPRYLIKTRGQQVTLSCSPISGHRSVSWYQQTPGQGLQFLFEYFSETQRNKGNFPGRFSGRQFSNSRSEMNVSTLELGDSALYLCASSLTGGPQETQYFGPGTRLLVL.

This clone has a handful of counts. The chain uses TRBV11-2 and TRBJ1-4; no clear D. The CDR3 spans 13 residues. Germline V CDR1 and CDR2: SGHAT, FQNNGV. V lost 3 bases and J lost 2, with 4 bases in between. DNA for the CDR3: TGTGCCAGCAGCTTCTCTACTAATGAAAAACTGTTTTTT. It translates to CASSFSTNEKLFF.

The chain couples TRBV19 to TRBJ2-1; D is uncertain. CDR1 and CDR2 (germline): LNHDA, SQIVND (reference sequence). Trimming shortened V by 4 bases and J by 4 bases, and 5 bases separated the two germline ends. The CDR3 runs 12 residues. The CDR3 DNA reads TGTGCCAGTAGTAATACTTACAATGAGCAGTTCTTC. This translates into CASSNTYNEQFF. Filled out from reference TRBV19 and TRBJ2-1, the complete variable domain reads DGGITQSPKYLFRKEGQNVTLSCEQNLNHDAMYWYRQDPGQGLRLIYYSQIVNDFQKGDIAEGYSVSREKKESFPLTVTSAQKNPTAFYLCASSNTYNEQFFGPGTRLTVL.

This chain links TRBV28 with TRBJ2-3; D might be TRBD1 (7 bases). Between the trimmed V and J ends, which lost 6 bases and 1 base, there was a span of 14 bases. CDR3 length: 15 amino acids. The germline CDR1 and CDR2 sequences are MDHEN and SYDVKM. CDR3 amino acids: CASSQGGPGTDTQYF. The CDR3 DNA reads TGTGCCAGCAGCCAGGGGGGTCCCGGCACAGATACGCAGTATTTT. Combining the CDR3 with reference TRBV28 and TRBJ2-3 gives the whole variable domain DVKVTQSSRYLVKRTGEKVFLECVQDMDHENMFWYRQDPGLGLRLIYFSYDVKMKEKGDIPEGYSVSREKKERFSLILESASTNQTSMYLCASSQGGPGTDTQYFGPGTRLTVL.

This chain uses TRBV6-1 with TRBJ1-2; no clear D. The germline V gene encodes CDR1 MNHNS and CDR2 SASEGT. The CDR3 extends over 12 amino acids. V was shortened by 3 bases and J by 3 bases, with 5 bases between the two germline ends. CDR3 nucleotides: TGTGCCAGCAGTGATGGCTACTATGGCTACACCTTC. Protein product: CASSDGYYGYTF.

This chain links TRBV7-8 with TRBJ1-2; D remains ambiguous. V was clipped by 4 bases and J by 2 bases, with 11 bases between them. This CDR3 is 14 amino acids long. The germline V gene has CDR1 SGHVS and CDR2 FQNEAQ. The CDR3 region is CASSYIGRNYGYTF. The DNA of the CDR3 is TGTGCCAGCAGCTATATCGGGCGAAACTATGGCTACACCTTC. Full variable domain (missing parts from reference TRBV7-8 and TRBJ1-2): GAGVSQSPRYKVAKRGQDVALRCDPISGHVSLFWYQQALGQGPEFLTYFQNEAQLDKSGLPSDRFFAERPEGSVSTLKIQRTQQEDSAVYLCASSYIGRNYGYTFGSGTRLTVV.

The chain uses TRBV7-2 and TRBJ1-3; D possibly corresponds to TRBD1 (5 bases). V dropped 5 bases and J dropped 4 bases, with 15 bases sitting between them. Germline lookup yields CDR1 SGHTA and CDR2 FQGNSA. The CDR3 length is 15 residues. Here the CDR3 reads CASSPSWGGGNTIYF. As DNA, the CDR3 is TGTGCCAGCAGCCCCTCGTGGGGCGGGGGAAACACCATATATTTT. The full variable domain, in which reference TRBV7-2 and TRBJ1-3 provide the parts outside the CDR3, is GAGVSQSPSNKVTEKGKDVELRCDPISGHTALYWYRQSLGQGLEFLIYFQGNSAPDKSGLPSDRFSAERTGGSVSTLTIQRTQQEDSAVYLCASSPSWGGGNTIYFGEGSWLTVV.

V usage is TRBV15 and J usage is TRBJ1-1; 7 nucleotides agree with TRBD1. Germline loops: CDR1 LNHNV, CDR2 YYDKDF (reference sequence). CDR3 length: 16 residues. With 0 bases clipped from V and 3 bases from J, the junction kept 7 bases outside the gene matches. The CDR3 DNA follows: TGTGCCACCAGCAGAGACTTCAGGGGGTGGGACACTGAAGCTTTCTTT. As protein: CATSRDFRGWDTEAFF.

The chain carries TRBV20-1 and TRBJ1-1; D is undetermined. The CDR3 contains 11 residues. V was shortened by 7 bases and J by 6 bases, with 12 bases between the two germline ends. Germline V gene lookup returns CDR1 DFQATT and CDR2 SNEGSKA (reference sequence). Written as DNA, the CDR3 is TGCAGTGTTCTGGTCGCCCCTGAAGCTTTCTTT. Its protein is CSVLVAPEAFF.

V usage is TRBV5-8 and J usage is TRBJ1-4; TRBD1 aligns across 8 bases. The germline V gene encodes CDR1 SGHTS and CDR2 YDEGEE. The CDR3 runs to 14 residues. V was clipped by 2 bases and J by 6 bases; unmatched bases: 3. This CDR3 is CASSFGQGHEKLFF. For the CDR3, the DNA is TGTGCCAGCAGCTTTGGACAGGGACATGAAAAACTGTTTTTT.

The V gene is TRBV5-6, the J gene TRBJ1-2, with D possibly matching TRBD1 (5 bases). From germline, CDR1 is SGHDT and CDR2 YYEEEE. V dropped 7 bases and J dropped 3 bases, with 13 bases sitting between them. This CDR3 comprises 13 residues. The chain's CDR3 is CASRGVVYYGYTF. CDR3 sequence (DNA): TGTGCCAGCCGAGGGGTAGTCTACTATGGCTACACCTTC. The full variable domain, its missing parts supplied by reference TRBV5-6 and TRBJ1-2, is DAGVTQSPTHLIKTRGQQVTLRCSPKSGHDTVSWYQQALGQGPQFIFQYYEEEERQRGNFPDRFSGHQFPNYSSELNVNALLLGDSALYLCASRGVVYYGYTFGSGTRLTVV.